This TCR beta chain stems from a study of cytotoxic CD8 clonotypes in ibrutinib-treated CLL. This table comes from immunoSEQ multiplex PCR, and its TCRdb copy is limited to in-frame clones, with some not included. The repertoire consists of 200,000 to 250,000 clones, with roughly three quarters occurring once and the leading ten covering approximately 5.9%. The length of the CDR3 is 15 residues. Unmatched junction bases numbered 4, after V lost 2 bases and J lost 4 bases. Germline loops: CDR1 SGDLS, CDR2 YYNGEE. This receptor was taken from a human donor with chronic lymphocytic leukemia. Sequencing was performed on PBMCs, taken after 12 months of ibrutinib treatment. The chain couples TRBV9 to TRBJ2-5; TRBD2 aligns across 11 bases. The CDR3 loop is CASSVTGTSGETQYF. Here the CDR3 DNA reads TGTGCCAGCAGCGTTACCGGGACTAGCGGAGAGACCCAGTACTTC.